What follows are 8 T cell receptor beta chains derived from one specimen sequenced in a study of T-cell memory formation after mild COVID-19 (dated by TCRdb to the early 2020s). The library came from 5' RACE. The run used an Illumina NovaSeq 6000. The public reads were quality trimmed at Q25 with fastp and then assembled into clones with MiXCR by TCRdb, keeping productive beta chains. Under each unique CDR3 protein, matching rows form one entry showing the most common genes and DNA. The sample profile shows fewer than 140,000 distinct CDR3 sequences; around 12% of them were found once. The ten largest clones represent around 25% of the sample. Material: PBMCs or a T cell subset sorted from them (not recorded which). Every receptor here comes from an adult woman who had mild COVID-19 (a few samples of this study predate the infection). The sample titles of this study are shuffled in the database, so cell type and time point are left out; the donor was told from shared clones.

This clonotype has a handful of counts. The V call is TRBV7-9, the J call TRBJ2-5; the D gene is possibly TRBD1 (5 bases). Between the trimmed V and J ends, which lost 4 bases and 3 bases, there was a span of 9 bases. The germline V gene encodes CDR1 SEHNR and CDR2 FQNEAQ (reference sequence). The CDR3 contains 13 residues. DNA for the CDR3: TGTGCCAGCAGCTCGAAAGGGGAAGAGACCCAGTACTTC. Its protein product is CASSSKGEETQYF.

This chain links TRBV9 with TRBJ1-1; D is ambiguous. The V gene's germline CDR1 is SGDLS and CDR2 YYNGEE. The length of the CDR3 is 13 residues. V was trimmed by 0 bases and J by 4 bases, leaving 7 bases between them. The CDR3: CASSVGRATEAFF. The CDR3 DNA is TGTGCCAGCAGCGTAGGAAGGGCCACTGAAGCTTTCTTT.

This clonotype was counted once. The genes are TRBV10-3 and TRBJ1-6, with 11 positions matching TRBD1. Germline V gene sequence: CDR1 ENHRY, CDR2 SYGVKD. With V trimmed by 0 bases and J by 9 bases, 7 bases remained unmatched. The length of the CDR3 is 17 residues. The CDR3: CAISESRTGGRGSPLHF. CDR3 DNA sequence: TGTGCCATCAGTGAGTCACGGACAGGGGGCCGTGGTTCACCCCTCCACTTT.

V is TRBV24-1 and J is TRBJ1-2, with D maybe TRBD1 (6 bases). The CDR3 spans 13 residues. V was clipped by 4 bases and J by 6 bases, with 11 bases between them. Germline-derived CDR1 and CDR2 are KGHDR and SFDVKD. Here the CDR3 reads CATSDGTFNGYTF. CDR3 coding DNA: TGTGCCACCAGTGACGGGACATTTAATGGCTACACCTTC.

V and J are TRBV2 and TRBJ2-7; TRBD1 matches at 7 bases. CDR1 and CDR2 from the germline V gene are SNHLY and FYNNEI. The junction had 5 bases not matched to a gene; V was cut back by 4 bases and J by 2 bases. CDR3 length: 14 amino acids. The CDR3 here is CASSVRGLTYEQYF. DNA of the CDR3: TGTGCCAGCAGTGTTAGGGGGCTAACCTACGAGCAGTACTTC.

This clonotype was detected many times. CDR3 sequence: CASSRGVTYEQYF. CDR3 DNA sequence: TGTGCCAGCAGTCGGGGCGTAACCTACGAGCAGTACTTC. The gene calls are TRBV27 and TRBJ2-7; D possibly matches TRBD1 or TRBD2 (5 bases each). The CDR3 totals 13 residues. V shed 5 bases and J shed 2 bases, with 10 bases lying between them. Looked up from germline, CDR1 is MNHEY and CDR2 is SMNVEV (reference sequence).

The chain couples TRBV12-3 or TRBV12-4 to TRBJ2-3; D is perhaps TRBD1 or TRBD2 (5 bases each). V was cut by 7 bases and J by 1 base, with 12 bases left in between. The CDR3 covers 14 residues. The CDR3 is CASTLGTGTDTQYF. The CDR3 bases are TGTGCCAGCACCTTGGGGACCGGCACAGATACGCAGTATTTT.

The table lists this clonotype with a few counts. The chain is built from TRBV5-1 and TRBJ2-1; TRBD2 aligns across 9 bases. Germline loops: CDR1 SGHRS, CDR2 YFSETQ. V shed 0 bases and J 10 bases; nucleotides not matched to a gene: 8. The CDR3 length is 15 residues. CDR3 DNA sequence: TGCGCCAGCAGCTTGGTGCCTAGCGGGGAGGTGGAGCAGTTCTTC. Translated, it gives CASSLVPSGEVEQFF.